This T cell receptor (beta chain) comes out of a study of regulatory T cells in long-lasting Graves disease. About the study: Recently diagnosed Graves' patients had received antithyroid drugs for under 3 months.

This sample's time point: newly diagnosed GD, antithyroid drugs for less than 3 months. Extracted PBMC RNA gave rise to the TCR library. The peripheral blood volume drawn was 8.5 to 9 milliliters, and it was collected into EDTA tubes. Study observations and caveats: Persistent Graves' patients showed a TCR diversity that was lower than that of newly diagnosed ones.

Turning to this clonotype: Its antigen is unknown.

Library construction for TCR beta used iRepertoire HTBI primers and Arm-PCR of CDR3 regions. TCRdb reprocessed the multiplex PCR reads with MiXCR, giving one entry per CDR3 protein. This sample has 680,000 or so distinct CDR3 sequences; 16% occur once, and the top ten carry around a sixth. The same data also contributed to another study, on T cells in Graves' hyperthyroidism and ophthalmopathy.

The sequence was obtained from a woman aged 25 to 39 with Graves disease. The sample here was peripheral blood mononuclear cells (PBMCs), taken at new diagnosis, from a patient treated with antithyroid drugs.

The CDR3 reads CSAPRRTGGFNEQFF. CDR3 sequence (DNA): TGCAGTGCCCCGCGGCGGACAGGGGGTTTCAATGAGCAGTTCTTC. The rearrangement joins TRBV20-1 to TRBJ2-1, with 10 bases lining up with TRBD1. J gave up 6 bases and V 6 bases, and 11 bases lay outside the gene matches. CDR1 and CDR2 (germline): DFQATT, SNEGSKA (reference sequence). The CDR3 loop spans 15 amino acids.